The rows below give T cell receptor beta chains drawn from one sample of a study of CD8 T cells in ankylosing spondylitis. TCRdb reprocessed the 5' RACE reads with MiXCR, giving one entry per CDR3 protein. Of about 200,000 distinct CDR3 sequences detected, roughly 6.6% appear once; the ten largest clones hold 13% to 15%. The sample was blood, either unsorted or a sorted T cell fraction (not recorded which). The source is a male donor with ankylosing spondylitis. Each CDR3 is given with its conserved first and last residue. Each record gives: D gene, V gene, clone size, CDR3 length, J gene, CDR3 protein, CDR3 DNA. D genes are given only for firm matches. Size is omitted from some rows. Given values are once, few, many or a class for expanded clones.

d_gene: TRBD1
v_gene: TRBV7-9
abundance: NA
len: 14
j_gene: TRBJ1-2
CDR3aa: CASSTGRGLDGYTF
CDR3nt: TGTGCCAGCAGCACGGGCAGGGGGCTCGATGGCTACACCTTC

d_gene: TRBD1
v_gene: TRBV27
abundance: NA
len: 13
j_gene: TRBJ1-2
CDR3aa: CASGMGQGHGYTF
CDR3nt: TGTGCCAGCGGGATGGGACAGGGACATGGCTACACCTTC

d_gene: TRBD1
v_gene: TRBV27
abundance: NA
len: 19
j_gene: TRBJ1-5
CDR3aa: CASSPYWRQGKLGNQPQHF
CDR3nt: TGTGCCAGCAGTCCCTATTGGAGACAGGGAAAATTGGGCAATCAGCCCCAGCATTTT

d_gene: TRBD1
v_gene: TRBV7-9
abundance: many
len: 16
j_gene: TRBJ2-2
CDR3aa: CASSPWTGGDTGELFF
CDR3nt: TGTGCCAGCAGCCCCTGGACAGGGGGGGACACCGGGGAGCTGTTTTTT

d_gene: NA
v_gene: TRBV7-6
abundance: NA
len: 15
j_gene: TRBJ2-5
CDR3aa: CASSLVFRNQETQYF
CDR3nt: TGTGCCAGCAGCTTAGTATTTCGTAACCAAGAGACCCAGTACTTC

d_gene: TRBD2
v_gene: TRBV4-3
abundance: many
len: 18
j_gene: TRBJ2-1
CDR3aa: CASSQDTPLLAGGVEQFF
CDR3nt: TGCGCCAGCAGCCAAGATACCCCCCTACTAGCGGGAGGTGTTGAGCAGTTCTTC

d_gene: NA
v_gene: TRBV12-3/TRBV12-4
abundance: many
len: 14
j_gene: TRBJ2-2
CDR3aa: CASSPLGNTGELFF
CDR3nt: TGTGCCAGCAGTCCTCTAGGAAACACCGGGGAGCTGTTTTTT

d_gene: TRBD2
v_gene: TRBV7-8
abundance: few
len: 14
j_gene: TRBJ2-7
CDR3aa: CASSLVPGGNEQYF
CDR3nt: TGTGCCAGCAGCTTAGTGCCGGGAGGCAACGAGCAGTACTTC

d_gene: NA
v_gene: TRBV12-3/TRBV12-4
abundance: many
len: 11
j_gene: TRBJ2-2
CDR3aa: CASSATGELFF
CDR3nt: TGTGCCAGCAGCGCAACCGGGGAGCTGTTTTTT

d_gene: NA
v_gene: TRBV12-3/TRBV12-4
abundance: many
len: 13
j_gene: TRBJ2-5
CDR3aa: CASSFVGIETQYF
CDR3nt: TGTGCCAGCAGTTTCGTGGGAATTGAGACCCAGTACTTC

d_gene: NA
v_gene: TRBV6-6
abundance: many
len: 11
j_gene: TRBJ1-2
CDR3aa: CASSGGIGYTF
CDR3nt: TGTGCCAGCAGTGGAGGGATCGGCTACACCTTC

d_gene: TRBD2
v_gene: TRBV6-2/TRBV6-3
abundance: NA
len: 17
j_gene: TRBJ2-2
CDR3aa: CASSSGGGTSGDVKLFF
CDR3nt: TGTGCCAGCAGTTCAGGAGGGGGAACTAGCGGGGACGTGAAGCTGTTTTTT

d_gene: NA
v_gene: TRBV5-6
abundance: many
len: 13
j_gene: TRBJ1-2
CDR3aa: CASSYPLGGGYTF
CDR3nt: TGTGCCAGCAGCTACCCCCTCGGCGGTGGCTACACCTTC

d_gene: NA
v_gene: TRBV5-6
abundance: once
len: 13
j_gene: TRBJ1-5
CDR3aa: CAISPGLNQPQHF
CDR3nt: TGTGCCATCAGCCCGGGCCTCAATCAGCCCCAGCATTTT

d_gene: NA
v_gene: TRBV27
abundance: many
len: 13
j_gene: TRBJ1-1
CDR3aa: CASSLGPRTEAFF
CDR3nt: TGTGCCAGCAGTTTAGGTCCCCGCACTGAAGCTTTCTTT

d_gene: TRBD1
v_gene: TRBV28
abundance: few
len: 16
j_gene: TRBJ2-7
CDR3aa: CASSLRWTGLSYEQYF
CDR3nt: TGTGCCAGCAGCCTACGGTGGACAGGCCTCTCCTACGAGCAGTACTTC

d_gene: NA
v_gene: TRBV28
abundance: many
len: 16
j_gene: TRBJ2-5
CDR3aa: CASSFGKGRLKETQYF
CDR3nt: TGTGCCAGCAGTTTTGGAAAGGGCAGGTTGAAAGAGACCCAGTACTTC

d_gene: TRBD1
v_gene: TRBV7-2
abundance: few
len: 17
j_gene: TRBJ1-1
CDR3aa: CASSLARGQGLNTEAFF
CDR3nt: TGTGCCAGCAGCTTAGCTCGGGGACAGGGCTTGAACACTGAAGCTTTCTTT

d_gene: TRBD2
v_gene: TRBV7-9
abundance: many
len: 15
j_gene: TRBJ2-3
CDR3aa: CASSWTSGESDTQYF
CDR3nt: TGTGCCAGCAGTTGGACTAGCGGCGAGTCAGATACGCAGTATTTT

d_gene: NA
v_gene: TRBV25-1
abundance: many
len: 12
j_gene: TRBJ2-7
CDR3aa: CASSGWEEEQYF
CDR3nt: TGTGCCAGCAGTGGTTGGGAGGAAGAGCAGTACTTC

d_gene: NA
v_gene: TRBV9
abundance: many
len: 13
j_gene: TRBJ1-1
CDR3aa: CASSPGANTEAFF
CDR3nt: TGTGCCAGCAGCCCCGGGGCGAACACTGAAGCTTTCTTT

d_gene: TRBD2
v_gene: TRBV28
abundance: NA
len: 18
j_gene: TRBJ2-2
CDR3aa: CASSPTASGSQNTGELFF
CDR3nt: TGTGCCAGCAGCCCCACGGCTAGCGGGAGCCAGAACACCGGGGAGCTGTTTTTT

d_gene: NA
v_gene: TRBV13
abundance: many
len: 13
j_gene: TRBJ1-2
CDR3aa: CASSLEAGARYTF
CDR3nt: TGTGCCAGCAGCTTGGAGGCCGGAGCGCGCTACACCTTC

d_gene: TRBD1
v_gene: TRBV4-3
abundance: NA
len: 14
j_gene: TRBJ1-1
CDR3aa: CASSPGQANTEAFF
CDR3nt: TGCGCCAGCAGCCCGGGACAGGCGAACACTGAAGCTTTCTTT

d_gene: TRBD1
v_gene: TRBV5-1
abundance: many
len: 14
j_gene: TRBJ1-2
CDR3aa: CASSSPGQGLGYTF
CDR3nt: TGCGCCAGCAGCTCCCCGGGACAGGGACTTGGCTACACCTTC

d_gene: NA
v_gene: TRBV6-1
abundance: NA
len: 14
j_gene: TRBJ2-1
CDR3aa: CASTGVSSHNEQFF
CDR3nt: TGTGCCAGCACGGGGGTGAGCTCCCACAATGAGCAGTTCTTC

d_gene: TRBD2
v_gene: TRBV11-1
abundance: many
len: 17
j_gene: TRBJ2-7
CDR3aa: CASSARTSGHISYEQYF
CDR3nt: TGTGCCAGCAGCGCCCGGACTAGCGGGCACATATCCTACGAGCAGTACTTC

d_gene: NA
v_gene: TRBV6-4
abundance: many
len: 13
j_gene: TRBJ2-7
CDR3aa: CASSGTRPYEQYF
CDR3nt: TGTGCCAGCAGTGGAACTAGACCCTACGAGCAGTACTTC

d_gene: NA
v_gene: TRBV12-3/TRBV12-4
abundance: many
len: 12
j_gene: TRBJ2-5
CDR3aa: CASSFGGETQYF
CDR3nt: TGTGCCAGCAGTTTTGGAGGGGAGACCCAGTACTTC

d_gene: NA
v_gene: TRBV2
abundance: NA
len: 13
j_gene: TRBJ1-1
CDR3aa: CATLPTGDTEAFF
CDR3nt: TGTGCCACCCTTCCGACTGGGGACACTGAAGCTTTCTTT

d_gene: NA
v_gene: TRBV6-2/TRBV6-3
abundance: many
len: 15
j_gene: TRBJ2-3
CDR3aa: CASSSGHSSTDTQYF
CDR3nt: TGTGCCAGCAGTTCGGGACATTCTAGCACAGATACGCAGTATTTT

d_gene: NA
v_gene: TRBV7-6
abundance: NA
len: 13
j_gene: TRBJ2-5
CDR3aa: CASSLAGGETQYF
CDR3nt: TGTGCCAGCAGCTTAGCAGGAGGAGAGACCCAGTACTTC

d_gene: NA
v_gene: TRBV30
abundance: few
len: 14
j_gene: TRBJ1-5
CDR3aa: CAWSKAYSNQPQHF
CDR3nt: TGTGCCTGGAGTAAAGCCTACAGCAATCAGCCCCAGCATTTT

d_gene: NA
v_gene: TRBV7-2
abundance: many
len: 12
j_gene: TRBJ2-7
CDR3aa: CASSPQGHEQYF
CDR3nt: TGTGCCAGCAGCCCACAGGGCCACGAGCAGTACTTC

d_gene: NA
v_gene: TRBV3-1
abundance: many
len: 16
j_gene: TRBJ2-2
CDR3aa: CASSQLVESRTGELFF
CDR3nt: TGTGCCAGCAGCCAATTGGTGGAGTCACGAACCGGGGAGCTGTTTTTT

d_gene: NA
v_gene: TRBV7-9
abundance: NA
len: 13
j_gene: TRBJ2-5
CDR3aa: CASSLDYKETQYF
CDR3nt: TGTGCCAGCAGCTTGGACTACAAAGAGACCCAGTACTTC

d_gene: NA
v_gene: TRBV15
abundance: many
len: 15
j_gene: TRBJ2-7
CDR3aa: CATSRPGWGFYEQYF
CDR3nt: TGTGCCACCAGCAGACCTGGGTGGGGCTTTTACGAGCAGTACTTC

d_gene: NA
v_gene: TRBV9
abundance: NA
len: 12
j_gene: TRBJ1-2
CDR3aa: CASSAGPKGYTF
CDR3nt: TGTGCCAGCAGCGCGGGACCTAAAGGCTACACCTTC

d_gene: TRBD1
v_gene: TRBV4-3
abundance: NA
len: 15
j_gene: TRBJ1-2
CDR3aa: CASSQGSWTGYGYTF
CDR3nt: TGCGCCAGCAGCCAAGGGTCCTGGACAGGGTATGGCTACACCTTC

d_gene: NA
v_gene: TRBV9
abundance: few
len: 14
j_gene: TRBJ1-1
CDR3aa: CASSPEVGGTEAFF
CDR3nt: TGTGCCAGCAGCCCCGAGGTGGGGGGGACTGAAGCTTTCTTT